This record looks at one TCR beta chain sequence and its context. This clone is regarded as large (0.1 to 1%). Its antigen is not yet known. No qualities accompany the bases; no much larger clone lies one base away. What this sample's time point label stands for: cycle 4 day 1 (C4D1), after 6 weeks of nivolumab. All trial patients had relapsed after autologous stem cell transplantation, with cohorts A, B and C differing in prior brentuximab vedotin exposure. A total of 50 to 70 patients with relapsed/refractory classical Hodgkin lymphoma made up the trial cohort, and each patient's best overall response was complete response, partial response or progressive disease. In the multi-cohort phase II CheckMate 205 trial, trial patients received single-agent nivolumab. Best overall response was determined by an independent review committee according to the 2007 International Working Group response criteria. Trial PBMCs were collected immediately before nivolumab initiation (C1D1) and during therapy at cycle 2 day 1 and cycle 4 day 1. Peripheral blood was collected in 8 mL Vacutainer Cell Preparation Tubes, from which PBMCs were isolated by centrifugation and then cryopreserved.

Per the germline V gene, MNHEY is the CDR1 and SVGAGI is the CDR2. Including cysteine and phenylalanine, the CDR3 has 15 amino acids. CDR3 DNA is the only sequence kept; it has 45 bases, read in frame from the first base. After removal of 0 bases from V and 4 bases from J, the junction retains 3 bases not matched to a gene. The Qiagen DNeasy kit was used to extract genomic DNA both from unsorted PBMCs and from the negatively selected CD4+ and CD8+ fractions. TCR beta CDR3 regions were subjected to amplification by immunoSEQ multiplex PCR with primers that anneal to V and J segments. A synthetic immune receptor repertoire was used to minimize amplification bias, and remaining bias was computationally removed after sequencing. For the original study's pipeline: Custom Python scripts were used to quantify repertoire diversity as the Shannon entropy index. Unsorted, CD4+ and CD8+ repertoires were examined separately, except in combined analyses, for which CD4+ and CD8+ sequences were merged in silico. Clonal expansion was defined as a frequency increase of at least 2-fold after treatment compared with C1D1, and clones undetected at baseline were assigned a pseudocount of 0.5. Clones with 0 or 1 copy at C1D1 were defined as singleton clones, while clones with 2 or more copies were defined as non-singleton clones. Clones expanded in unsorted samples were assigned a CD4+, CD8+ or unknown annotation through matching of protein sequences in sorted samples from the same patient. Wilcoxon tests were applied to paired samples to test diversity changes from C1D1 to C4D1. TCRdb retrieved this table from immuneACCESS and kept in-frame rearrangements only. Not all clones are present; in checked studies, unresolved V genes account for under half, and no reason is known for the remainder. V, J and clone size are taken as reported in that table, and D and trimming were inferred from the DNA itself. The sample table lists around 13,000 clones, about four fifths of them with a count of one. About 17% of the sample is held by the ten biggest clonotypes.

The sample comes from a study of PD-1 blockade in classical Hodgkin lymphoma (TCRdb year 2020). Study-wide context: Nivolumab dosing was 3 mg/kg intravenously every 2 weeks, continuing until either disease progression or unacceptable toxicity. The study used TCR beta sequencing and CyTOF to define a peripheral blood immune signature of response to PD-1 blockade in classical Hodgkin lymphoma. Overall study outcomes, separate from this receptor: Lower diversity was observed in patients in whom nivolumab was started less than 1 year after ASCT, and these patients were excluded from later analyses so that confounding by immune reconstitution would be avoided. A significant rise by C4D1 was seen in CD4+ but not CD8+ TCR diversity (p=0.0027 vs p=0.16), with the rise being most apparent in complete responders (p=0.02). Trial patients achieving complete response had baseline diversity similar to newly diagnosed patients, whereas partial responders and progressors had significantly lower diversity. The study covered only a single clinical trial cohort, and the causes of the repertoire differences, possibly disease activity or prior therapy, were still not defined. Baseline TCR diversity was reported as lower in newly diagnosed patients than in healthy donors, and lower still in relapsed/refractory patients.

Here the chain combines TRBV6-5 and TRBJ1-5, with 7 bases aligning to TRBD1. This TCR was sampled from a human donor with classical Hodgkin lymphoma. Sample: peripheral blood mononuclear cells (PBMCs), taken before the fourth cycle of nivolumab. The nucleotide sequence reads as follows: TGTGCCAGCAGTTACTCTGGGACAGTTAATCAGCCCCAGCATTTT. It encodes CASSYSGTVNQPQHF.